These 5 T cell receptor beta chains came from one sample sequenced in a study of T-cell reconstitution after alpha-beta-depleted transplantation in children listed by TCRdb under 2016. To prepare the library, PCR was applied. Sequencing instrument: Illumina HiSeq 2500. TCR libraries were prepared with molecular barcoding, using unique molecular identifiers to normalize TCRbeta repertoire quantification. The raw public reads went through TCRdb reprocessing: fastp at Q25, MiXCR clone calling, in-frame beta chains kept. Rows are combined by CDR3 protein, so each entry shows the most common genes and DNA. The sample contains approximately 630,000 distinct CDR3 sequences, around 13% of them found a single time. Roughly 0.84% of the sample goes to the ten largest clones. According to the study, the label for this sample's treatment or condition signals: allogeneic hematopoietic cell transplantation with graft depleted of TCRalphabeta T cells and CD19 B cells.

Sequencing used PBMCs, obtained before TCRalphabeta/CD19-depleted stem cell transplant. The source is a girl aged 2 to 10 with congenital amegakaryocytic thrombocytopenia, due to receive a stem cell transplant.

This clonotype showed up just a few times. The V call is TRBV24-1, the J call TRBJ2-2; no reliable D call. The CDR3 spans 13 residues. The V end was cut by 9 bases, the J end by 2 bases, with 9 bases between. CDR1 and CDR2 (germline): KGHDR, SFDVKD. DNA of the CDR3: TGTGCCACCCTCGGCGGTAACACCGGGGAGCTGTTTTTT. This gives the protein CATLGGNTGELFF.

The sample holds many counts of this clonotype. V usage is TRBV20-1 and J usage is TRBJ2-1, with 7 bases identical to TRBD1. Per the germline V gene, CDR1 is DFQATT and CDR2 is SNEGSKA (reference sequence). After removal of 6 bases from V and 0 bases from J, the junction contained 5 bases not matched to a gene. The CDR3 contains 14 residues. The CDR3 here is CSARDSSSYNEQFF. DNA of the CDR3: TGCAGTGCCAGGGACAGCAGCTCCTACAATGAGCAGTTCTTC.

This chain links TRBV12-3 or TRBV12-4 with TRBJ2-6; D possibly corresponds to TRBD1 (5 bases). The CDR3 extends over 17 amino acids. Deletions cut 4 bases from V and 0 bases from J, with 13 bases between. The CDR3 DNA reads TGTGCCAGCAGTTATCAGGGCTCCGTCTCTGGGGCCAACGTCCTGACTTTC. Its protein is CASSYQGSVSGANVLTF.

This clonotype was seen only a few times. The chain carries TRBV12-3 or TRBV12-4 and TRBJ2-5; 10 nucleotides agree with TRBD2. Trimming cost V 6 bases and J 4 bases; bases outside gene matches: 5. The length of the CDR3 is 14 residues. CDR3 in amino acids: CASSPGLALETQYF. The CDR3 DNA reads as TGTGCCAGCAGCCCGGGACTAGCGTTAGAGACCCAGTACTTC.

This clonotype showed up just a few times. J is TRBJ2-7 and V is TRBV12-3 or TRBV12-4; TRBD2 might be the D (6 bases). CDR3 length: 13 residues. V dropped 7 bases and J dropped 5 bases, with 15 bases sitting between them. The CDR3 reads CASTLGGANEQYF. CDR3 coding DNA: TGTGCCAGCACCTTGGGGGGAGCTAACGAGCAGTACTTC.